This T cell receptor (beta chain) was obtained from a study of PD-1 blockade in classical Hodgkin lymphoma. Regarding the study as a whole: Partial responders and progressors had significantly lower baseline TCR diversity. Relapsed/refractory patients reportedly had the lowest baseline TCR diversity, below newly diagnosed patients, who were below healthy donors. Significantly greater TCR diversity emerged by C4D1 in CD4+ cells but not CD8+ cells. What caused the repertoire differences, perhaps disease activity or prior therapy, remains undefined.

The data were produced by immunoSEQ multiplex PCR, yet TCRdb's version contains in-frame clones alone and is incomplete. Here the sample spans about 94,000 clones, about 91% being singletons. No patient escaped relapse after autologous stem cell transplantation, and brentuximab vedotin exposure varied. Concerning this clone: Its antigen is unidentified.

CDR1 and CDR2 (germline): GTSNPN, SVGIG (reference sequence). V lost 4 bases, J lost 1 base, and 20 bases lay in between. This CDR3 contains 17 residues. The source is a human donor with classical Hodgkin lymphoma. The sample was peripheral blood mononuclear cells (PBMCs), taken before the second cycle of nivolumab. The V and J genes are TRBV30 and TRBJ1-3; TRBD1 is a possible D gene (5 bases). The CDR3 coding sequence is TGTGCCTGGAATGGACCGGGACCCAAACTTTCTGGAAACACCATATATTTT. Protein product: CAWNGPGPKLSGNTIYF.